The clone carrying this T cell receptor (beta chain) was picked up many times. Its target is not known. The sample is drawn from a study of CD8 T cells in ankylosing spondylitis. Regarding the study as a whole: Disease-associated clonotypes exhibited CD8+ identity and were relatively infrequent in peripheral blood.

Trimming stripped 2 bases from V and 5 bases from J, with 11 bases between. Germline V CDR1 and CDR2: SGHRS, YFSETQ. The length of the CDR3 is 13 residues. By quantitative 5'-RACE with molecular barcodes, the TCR beta libraries were made. TCRdb re-called the 5' RACE reads through MiXCR, storing one row per CDR3 protein. The profile covers about 190,000 distinct CDR3 sequences, with 10% to 15% appearing a single time and about 10% taken by the ten largest. The clonotype was recovered from a female donor with ankylosing spondylitis or in good health (not recorded which). Material: blood, either unsorted or a sorted T cell fraction (not recorded which). The chain recombines TRBV5-1 with TRBJ2-7; a weak D match, TRBD1 (6 bases). The CDR3: CASSLQGLHEQYF. CDR3 DNA sequence: TGCGCCAGCAGCTTACAGGGTCTCCACGAGCAGTACTTC.